This is a list of T cell receptor beta chains from one sample in a study of siplizumab effects on memory and regulatory T cells. Repertoires were generated with immunoSEQ multiplex PCR, while TCRdb's copy carries only in-frame clones and drops some. Altogether 100,000 or so clones are present, approximately 94% being singletons, with the ten largest covering about 0.32%. The specimen was CD4+ T cells sorted from blood. The receptor source for this set is a human donor in good health. The conserved cysteine and the conserved F or W are not part of the CDR3 here. The D gene is left open where the match is weak.

CDR3aa: ASSMGSGAYGYT; len: 12; d_gene: -; v_gene: TRBV19
CDR3aa: ASSQDRGSSGV; len: 11; d_gene: -; v_gene: TRBV4-3
CDR3aa: ASSYSREAF; len: 9; d_gene: -; v_gene: TRBV6-6
CDR3aa: ASSPIKGLAGPTGELF; len: 16; d_gene: TRBD2; v_gene: TRBV2
CDR3aa: ASSQEGHIRETQY; len: 13; d_gene: -; v_gene: TRBV14
CDR3aa: ASSLSGRANQPQH; len: 13; d_gene: -; v_gene: TRBV5-4
CDR3aa: ASSLDSSYNEQF; len: 12; d_gene: -; v_gene: TRBV5-1
CDR3aa: ASSQGLAGSGANVLT; len: 15; d_gene: TRBD2; v_gene: TRBV4-3
CDR3aa: ASSPTYEQY; len: 9; d_gene: -; v_gene: TRBV7-2
CDR3aa: ASSIDRFVNQPQH; len: 13; d_gene: -; v_gene: TRBV18
CDR3aa: ASSLEGVVAEQY; len: 12; d_gene: -; v_gene: TRBV5-1
CDR3aa: ASSFRLAGGPVEETQY; len: 16; d_gene: TRBD2; v_gene: TRBV7-2
CDR3aa: ASSFDLAGGPNYQETQY; len: 17; d_gene: TRBD2; v_gene: TRBV11-3
CDR3aa: SAFDSYEQY; len: 9; d_gene: -; v_gene: TRBV20-1
CDR3aa: ASVLQGRVNEQY; len: 12; d_gene: -; v_gene: TRBV2
CDR3aa: ASSQATSGTYQETQY; len: 15; d_gene: TRBD2; v_gene: TRBV4-3
CDR3aa: AWSSDPHYGYT; len: 11; d_gene: -; v_gene: TRBV30
CDR3aa: ASSRDPGTSGSWWTDTQY; len: 18; d_gene: TRBD2; v_gene: TRBV4-2
CDR3aa: ASSLSGGSYEQY; len: 12; d_gene: TRBD2; v_gene: TRBV28
CDR3aa: ASSRDRDYEQY; len: 11; d_gene: TRBD1; v_gene: TRBV9
CDR3aa: ASSDVLAGQETQY; len: 13; d_gene: TRBD2; v_gene: TRBV2
CDR3aa: ASSDFGLAGTEQF; len: 13; d_gene: TRBD2; v_gene: TRBV6-1
CDR3aa: ASSLGRLAGTDTQY; len: 14; d_gene: -; v_gene: TRBV5-1
CDR3aa: ASSPKTGREQY; len: 11; d_gene: TRBD1; v_gene: TRBV19
CDR3aa: ASSPDSTYEQY; len: 11; d_gene: -; v_gene: TRBV5-4
CDR3aa: ASSVGQHQY; len: 9; d_gene: -; v_gene: TRBV6-1
CDR3aa: ASSPWGDRRIYNTEAF; len: 16; d_gene: TRBD1; v_gene: TRBV7-8
CDR3aa: ASSLEQVGETQY; len: 12; d_gene: -; v_gene: TRBV5-1
CDR3aa: ATSRGGGSGINEQF; len: 14; d_gene: TRBD2; v_gene: TRBV15
CDR3aa: AWMKANYGYT; len: 10; d_gene: -; v_gene: TRBV30
CDR3aa: ASSSGTGKETQY; len: 12; d_gene: TRBD1; v_gene: TRBV5-1
CDR3aa: ASSSDRTGNTIY; len: 12; d_gene: -; v_gene: TRBV9
CDR3aa: SARQGTEQY; len: 9; d_gene: TRBD1; v_gene: TRBV20-1
CDR3aa: ASIKTGGSNQPQH; len: 13; d_gene: TRBD1; v_gene: TRBV19
CDR3aa: ATRGQAGNTIY; len: 11; d_gene: TRBD1; v_gene: TRBV10-3
CDR3aa: ASSLARPKDTQY; len: 12; d_gene: -; v_gene: TRBV5-1
CDR3aa: ASSSGQYTDTQY; len: 12; d_gene: TRBD1; v_gene: TRBV7-3
CDR3aa: ASSIGGGANTGELF; len: 14; d_gene: -; v_gene: TRBV19
CDR3aa: AISDRGASLISGANVLT; len: 17; d_gene: -; v_gene: TRBV10-3
CDR3aa: ASSGLGEDEQF; len: 11; d_gene: -; v_gene: TRBV10-1
CDR3aa: ASSPGRSYGYT; len: 11; d_gene: -; v_gene: TRBV5-6
CDR3aa: ASSPRPREGSNEQF; len: 14; d_gene: TRBD2; v_gene: TRBV18
CDR3aa: ASSRGTGLMNTEAF; len: 14; d_gene: TRBD1; v_gene: TRBV6-6
CDR3aa: SARGSYEQY; len: 9; d_gene: -; v_gene: TRBV20-1
CDR3aa: ASSSGGTGVGNYGYT; len: 15; d_gene: TRBD1; v_gene: TRBV7-9
CDR3aa: ASSGTKLSYEQY; len: 12; d_gene: -; v_gene: TRBV6-1